This T cell receptor beta chain was retrieved from a study of T cells after yellow fever vaccination. This CDR3 region has 15 residues. J gave up 7 bases and V 4 bases, and 11 bases lay outside the gene matches. Germline CDR1 is SQVTM and CDR2 is ANQGSEA. A 5'RACE template-switching step, the method used to make TCR cDNA, added a universal primer site and UMIs. Using its own MiXCR run on the 5' RACE reads, TCRdb lists one record per CDR3 protein. The sample records some 290,000 distinct CDR3 sequences, roughly 10% being singletons. This clonotype showed up many times. This receptor was obtained from a man between 18 and 35 years old who received the YFV17D yellow fever vaccine. The source material was CD4+ T cells sorted from PBMCs, sampled 45 days after the yellow fever booster vaccination. This chain links TRBV29-1 with TRBJ2-1, with 9 bases lining up with TRBD2. In DNA, the CDR3 is TGCAGCGTTGTCCGTCGGCGGGGGGGCGTGAATGAGCAGTTCTTC. It translates to CSVVRRRGGVNEQFF.